This section outlines one T cell receptor (beta chain) sequence together with its context. The antigen is not known. Only healthy Caucasians were enrolled as donors. This sample is part of a study of identical twins. Findings of the study overall: The analysis was cross-sectional rather than longitudinal within donors. With beta out-of-frame sequences, excess sharing by twins was weaker.

Trimming pared 7 bases from V and 2 bases from J, leaving 14 bases between. The CDR3 length is 14 residues. Per germline, CDR1 MDHEN and CDR2 SYDVKM. Template switching, a step in the protocol, added a universal primer site, and cDNA carried unique molecular identifiers. MiXCR, applied by TCRdb to the 5' RACE reads, yields one record per CDR3 protein. The sample lists roughly 1.6 million distinct CDR3 sequences, about 30% seen once, with roughly 0.3% in the top ten. Sequencing input: cord blood. This rearrangement joins TRBV28 to TRBJ1-2; D is unresolved. The sequence was collected from a newborn girl in good health. The CDR3 nucleotides read TGTGCCAGCAATACGGACCCGCTGAACTATGGCTACACCTTC. Translating it yields CASNTDPLNYGYTF.